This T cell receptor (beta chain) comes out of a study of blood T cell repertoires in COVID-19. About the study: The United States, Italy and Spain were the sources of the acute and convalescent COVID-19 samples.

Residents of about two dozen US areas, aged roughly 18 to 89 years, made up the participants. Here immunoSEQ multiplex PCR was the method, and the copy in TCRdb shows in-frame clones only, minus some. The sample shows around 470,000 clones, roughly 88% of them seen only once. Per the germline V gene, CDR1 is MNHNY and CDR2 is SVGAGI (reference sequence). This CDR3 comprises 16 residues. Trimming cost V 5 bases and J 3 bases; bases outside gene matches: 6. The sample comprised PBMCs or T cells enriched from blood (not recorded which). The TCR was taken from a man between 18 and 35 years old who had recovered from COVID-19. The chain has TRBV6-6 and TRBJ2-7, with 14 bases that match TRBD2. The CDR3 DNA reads TGTGCCAGCAGTCGGATGACTAGCGGGAGGGTCTACGAGCAGTACTTC. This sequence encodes CASSRMTSGRVYEQYF.